This TCR beta chain was obtained from a study of post-analysis software for immune sequencing data. The study, taken as a whole, reports: Samples sharing a preparation batch grouped tightly together when assessed by F measure.

Prepared TCR beta cDNA libraries contained unique molecular identifiers. TCRdb analysed the PCR reads with MiXCR anew, one entry per CDR3 protein. The data contain about 820,000 distinct CDR3 sequences, 53% of them singletons. Turning to this clonotype: Its target is unknown.

This clonotype originated in a girl aged 10 to 17 with multiple sclerosis. Material: blood.

CDR3 in amino acids: CAISDRISTGNEQFF. The CDR3 region has the DNA TGTGCCATCAGTGATAGAATTAGTACGGGCAATGAGCAGTTCTTC. The chain combines TRBV10-3 with TRBJ2-1, with D hard to call. Germline loops: CDR1 ENHRY, CDR2 SYGVKD. This CDR3 is built from 15 residues. The germline V and J ends were trimmed by 3 bases and 6 bases, with 15 bases remaining between them.